This is a list of T cell receptor beta chains from one sample in a study of blood T cells in healthy people across ages. MiXCR, run by TCRdb on the 5' RACE reads, gives a single entry per CDR3 protein. The table has 540,000 or so distinct CDR3 sequences, 27% seen once; the top ten hold about 18%. Sequenced: blood. These TCRs come from a woman in her 70s in good health. CDR3s include the opening cysteine and the closing phenylalanine or tryptophan. The D gene is left open where the match is weak. A clone size is listed for some rows: how often the clone was seen (once, few, many), or a class if it is expanded.

>.|.|TRBJ1-2|TRBV5-1
TGCGCCAGCAGCTCCTCGGGGAGACTCCCTAACTATGGCTACACCTTC
CASSSSGRLPNYGYTF
>.|few|TRBJ1-2|TRBV6-2/TRBV6-3
TGTGCCAGCAGTGAAACAGGCTTCGGCGGCTACACCTTC
CASSETGFGGYTF
>.|.|TRBJ2-7|TRBV7-9
TGTGCCAGCAGTCCTGACGCAGGGAGAACCTACGAGCAGTACTTC
CASSPDAGRTYEQYF
>.|many|TRBJ2-3|TRBV7-2
TGTGCCAGCAGCCTCACTAGATCAGATACGCAGTATTTT
CASSLTRSDTQYF
>.|once|TRBJ2-2|TRBV5-1
TGCGCCAGCAGCCCCCGTGGGTGGCAGAACACCGGGGAGCTGTTTTTT
CASSPRGWQNTGELFF
>.|few|TRBJ1-6|TRBV5-1
TGCGCCAGCAGCTTAGGGAAAAATTCACCCCTCCACTTT
CASSLGKNSPLHF
>.|.|TRBJ2-2|TRBV11-3
TGTGCCAGCAGCTTAGATTCAGGGGCGAACACCGGGGAGCTGTTTTTT
CASSLDSGANTGELFF
>.|.|TRBJ1-1|TRBV20-1
TGCAGTGCTCCGTGGGGGCGGCGGAACACTGAAGCTTTCTTT
CSAPWGRRNTEAFF
>.|.|TRBJ1-4|TRBV6-5
TGTGCCAGCAGAGACCTCAGGGTTGAAAAACTGTTTTTT
CASRDLRVEKLFF
>.|.|TRBJ2-7|TRBV2
TGTGCCAGCAGTGAGGAGGGGGGCTTGGTCTACGAGCAGTACTTC
CASSEEGGLVYEQYF
>.|few|TRBJ2-3|TRBV15
TGTGCCACCAGCCCTTACACAGATACGCAGTATTTT
CATSPYTDTQYF
>TRBD2|few|TRBJ2-5|TRBV5-1
TGCGCCAGCAGCTTGGTGGTAGCGGGGGAAGAGACCCAGTACTTC
CASSLVVAGEETQYF
>.|.|TRBJ2-5|TRBV29-1
TGCAGCGTTGAAACGGCTTTTCGGACCCAGTACTTC
CSVETAFRTQYF
>.|.|TRBJ2-7|TRBV7-2
TGTGCCAGCAGCCCCCAGGACGGCACCTACGAGCAGTACTTC
CASSPQDGTYEQYF
>TRBD1|few|TRBJ1-2|TRBV11-3
TGTGCCAGCAGCTTAGCCCGGGACAGCACTCATGGCTACACCTTC
CASSLARDSTHGYTF
>.|once|TRBJ2-3|TRBV29-1
TGCAGCGTTGAATCTCGAGGGGGTTACACAGATACGCAGTATTTT
CSVESRGGYTDTQYF